This entry describes one TCR beta chain. Antigen: not known. CDR3 length: 15 amino acids. V shed 2 bases and J shed 2 bases, with 12 bases lying between them. Germline CDR1 and CDR2: PRHDT and FYEKMQ (reference sequence). The data are from a study of cytomegalovirus exposure and HLA in healthy donors. Study context: Most donors, around 81% of over 350 genotyped, fell in the Caucasian-associated ancestry cluster. Study findings and constraints: A few V segments could not be told apart, such as TRBV6-2 and TRBV6-3, and were left out.

The PCR used 60 Vbeta and 13 Jbeta primers. Sequencing used immunoSEQ multiplex PCR; TCRdb keeps in-frame clones, though not all of them. The sample includes 110,000 to 150,000 clones, about four fifths of them seen just once. The source of this sequence is a man between 35 and 55 years old in good health and CMV-seropositive. The sequenced material came from PBMCs. The chain has TRBV13 and TRBJ1-2; D not resolved. The CDR3 loop reads CASSLYTNLNYGYTF. CDR3 in DNA: TGTGCCAGCAGCTTATATACGAACTTAAACTATGGCTACACCTTC.